Included here is one T cell receptor beta chain sequence, with context. The antigen is unknown. This entry comes from a study of graft-versus-host responses after intestinal transplantation. Study summary: Recipients uniformly received anti-thymocyte globulin induction, followed by tacrolimus and steroids for three to four years.

Profiled with immunoSEQ multiplex PCR; TCRdb holds only in-frame clones, not every one. The table has about 120,000 clones, over 85% seen once. CDR3 length: 15 amino acids. Trimming cost V 6 bases and J 3 bases, with 18 bases left between them. The V gene's germline CDR1 is SNHLY and CDR2 FYNNEI. The chain carries TRBV2 and TRBJ2-7, with a weak D call TRBD1 (5 bases). The sequenced sample was unstimulated CD4+ T cells sorted from spleen or lymph node cells, obtained before intestinal transplant. This receptor was taken from a human donor who received an intestinal transplant. CDR3: CASRETGFPFYEQYF. In nucleotides, the CDR3 is TGTGCCAGCAGGGAAACAGGATTCCCTTTCTACGAGCAGTACTTC.